The clone carrying this T cell receptor beta chain was picked up a small number of times. Its antigen is not known. This sample was taken from a study of molecular identifiers for immune sequencing clone quantification. Study-level points and caveats: Reports indicate spiked Jurkat TCR RNA from one cell could be found among about 1 million naive cells.

Investigators produced naive CD8 libraries from approximately 20,000 to 980,000 sorted cells, drawing on 10%, 30% or 50% RNA. Sorting selected naive CD8 T cells with a CD8+CD4-CCR7+CD45RA+ phenotype. TCRdb independently ran MiXCR on the PCR reads; one entry per CDR3 protein. The table shows some 590,000 distinct CDR3 sequences, with roughly 23% occurring only once. CDR3 length: 15 residues. The V gene end was trimmed by 6 bases and the J gene end by 3 bases; junction bases not matched to a gene: 12. Germline V lookup: CDR1 SQVTM, CDR2 ANQGSEA. The sample was naive CD8+ T cells from blood, with Jurkat cell RNA spiked in. The subset was: FACS-sorted CD8+CD4-CCR7+CD45RA+ naive T cells. The chain is built from TRBV29-1 and TRBJ2-7, with 9 bases aligning to TRBD1. The sequence derives from a human donor in good health. Some libraries in this study had Jurkat cell RNA spiked in. CDR3 in amino acids: CSVVPGQGFLYEQYF. As DNA, the CDR3 is TGCAGCGTCGTACCGGGACAGGGTTTTCTCTACGAGCAGTACTTC.